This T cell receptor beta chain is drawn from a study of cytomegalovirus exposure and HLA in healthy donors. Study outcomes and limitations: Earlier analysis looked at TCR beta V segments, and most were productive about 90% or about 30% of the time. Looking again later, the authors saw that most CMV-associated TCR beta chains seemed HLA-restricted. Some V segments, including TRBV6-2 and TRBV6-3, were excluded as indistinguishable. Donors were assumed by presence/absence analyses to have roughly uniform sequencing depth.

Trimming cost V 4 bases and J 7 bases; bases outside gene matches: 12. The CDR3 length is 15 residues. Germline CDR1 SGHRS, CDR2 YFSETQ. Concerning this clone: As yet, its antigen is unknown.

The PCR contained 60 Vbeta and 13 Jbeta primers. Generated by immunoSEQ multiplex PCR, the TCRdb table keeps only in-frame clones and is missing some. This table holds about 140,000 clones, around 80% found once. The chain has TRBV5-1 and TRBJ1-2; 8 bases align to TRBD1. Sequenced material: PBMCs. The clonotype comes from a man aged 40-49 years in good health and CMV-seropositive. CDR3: CASSPGQGGLAGYTF. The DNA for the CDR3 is TGCGCCAGCAGCCCCGGACAGGGTGGGTTGGCTGGCTACACCTTC.